Listed below are T cell receptor beta chains from one sample, sequenced in a study of glioma-infiltrating T cells. TCRdb processed the multiplex PCR reads anew with MiXCR; each CDR3 protein has one entry. The table has around 140,000 distinct CDR3 sequences, about 39% seen once. Sequenced: glioma tissue, nonneoplastic brain tissue, or PBMCs (not recorded which). Receptor source: a human donor with low-grade glioma or glioblastoma, undergoing nonglioma brain surgery, or in good health (not recorded which). The CDR3 runs from the conserved cysteine through the conserved F or W.

V,CDR3
TRBV25-1,CATALLPPLHF
TRBV7-2,CASSFYSPMNTEAFF
TRBV18,CASSPNGQFEETRYF
TRBV28,CASRTQGTYGQYF
TRBV27,CASSIYKGPVYEQYF
TRBV19,CAIQKLDSAEAFF
TRBV7-9,CASSKDRGLDTEAFF
TRBV18,CASSPDRLSHEQFF
TRBV24-1,CATSDPPGAGGPDTQYF
TRBV12-3/TRBV12-4,CASSLTTGSKEQYF